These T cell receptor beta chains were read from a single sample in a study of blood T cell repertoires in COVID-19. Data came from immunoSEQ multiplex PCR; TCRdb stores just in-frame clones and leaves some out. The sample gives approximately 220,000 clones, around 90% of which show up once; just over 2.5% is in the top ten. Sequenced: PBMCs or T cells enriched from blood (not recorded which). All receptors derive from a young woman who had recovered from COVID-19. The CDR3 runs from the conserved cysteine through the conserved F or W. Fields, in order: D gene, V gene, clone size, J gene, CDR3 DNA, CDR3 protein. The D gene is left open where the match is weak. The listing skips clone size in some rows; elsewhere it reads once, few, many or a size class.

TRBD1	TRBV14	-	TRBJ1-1	TGTGCCAGCAGAAACAGGGGTGAAGCTTTCTTT	CASRNRGEAFF
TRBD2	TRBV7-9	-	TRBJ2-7	TGTGCCAGCAGTTTGACTAGCGGGCACTCCTACGAGCAGTACTTC	CASSLTSGHSYEQYF
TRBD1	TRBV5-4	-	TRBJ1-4	TGTGCCAGCAGCCGACAGGGGAATGAAAAACTGTTTTTT	CASSRQGNEKLFF
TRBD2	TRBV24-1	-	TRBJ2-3	TGTGCCACCCAAGGGACTAGGAGCACAGATACGCAGTATTTT	CATQGTRSTDTQYF
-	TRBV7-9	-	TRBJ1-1	TGTGCCAGCAGCTTGTCGACAGCGAACACTGAAGCTTTCTTT	CASSLSTANTEAFF
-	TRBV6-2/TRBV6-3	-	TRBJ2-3	TGTGCCAGCAGTTACGATCGGGACACTGGGGCAGATACGCAGTATTTT	CASSYDRDTGADTQYF
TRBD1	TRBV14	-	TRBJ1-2	TGTGCCAGCAGCCTCGACGCCGGGACAGGGACTGGCTACACCTTC	CASSLDAGTGTGYTF
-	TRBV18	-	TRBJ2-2	TGTGCCAGCTCACTTCAGGGCTCCTACACCGGGGAGCTGTTTTTT	CASSLQGSYTGELFF
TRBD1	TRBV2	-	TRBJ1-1	TGTGCCAGCCCCCAGGGGGTGAACACTGAAGCTTTCTTT	CASPQGVNTEAFF
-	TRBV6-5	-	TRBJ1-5	TGTGCCAGCAGTTACTCGAGGATCAATCAGCCCCAGCATTTT	CASSYSRINQPQHF
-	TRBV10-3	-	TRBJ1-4	TGTGCCATCAGTGAGTCGACATTTAATGAAAAACTGTTTTTT	CAISESTFNEKLFF
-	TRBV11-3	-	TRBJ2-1	TGTGCCAGCAGCTTAGGTGGCCGGGGTTCCAATGAGCAGTTCTTC	CASSLGGRGSNEQFF
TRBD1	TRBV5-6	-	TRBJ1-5	TGTGCCAGCAGCAAAACCGGGACAGGGATCCAGCCCCAGCATTTT	CASSKTGTGIQPQHF
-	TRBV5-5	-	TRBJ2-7	TGTGCCAGCAGCTTTATGGCCTCCTACGAGCAGTACTTC	CASSFMASYEQYF
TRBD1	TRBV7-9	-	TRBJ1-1	TGTGCCAACTCGGGACAGGGGGCTTCGGAAGCTTTCTTT	CANSGQGASEAFF
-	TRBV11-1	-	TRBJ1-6	TGTGCCAGCAGCTTAGCAACAGGGACCAAAAATTCACCCCTCCACTTT	CASSLATGTKNSPLHF
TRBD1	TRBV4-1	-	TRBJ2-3	TGCGCCAGCAGCCTCGGACAGGGCCCCACAGATACGCAGTATTTT	CASSLGQGPTDTQYF
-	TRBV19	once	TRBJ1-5	TGTGCCAGTAGAGAAAGGACAGTTAGCAATCAGCCCCAGCATTTT	CASRERTVSNQPQHF
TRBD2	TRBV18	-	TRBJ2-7	TGTGCCAGCTCACCAGTCTCACCCCCCGGACTAGCGGGGCCCTCCTACGAGCAGTACTTC	CASSPVSPPGLAGPSYEQYF
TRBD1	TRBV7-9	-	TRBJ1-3	TGTGCCAGCAGCTTGGGCCAGACAGGGCTAGGAAACACCATATATTTT	CASSLGQTGLGNTIYF
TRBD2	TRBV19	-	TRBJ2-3	TGTGCCAGTAGTATACCTAGCGGGGGTCGAGATACGCAGTATTTT	CASSIPSGGRDTQYF
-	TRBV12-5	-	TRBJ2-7	TGTGCTAGTGGTCCAGACATATCCTACGAGCAGTACTTC	CASGPDISYEQYF
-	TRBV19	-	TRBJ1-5	TGTGCCAGTAGTATGAATGGCAGGGGCCAGAATCAGCCCCAGCATTTT	CASSMNGRGQNQPQHF
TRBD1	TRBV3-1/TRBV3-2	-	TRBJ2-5	TGTGCCAGCAGCCCCCACGGGACAGGGCGCCAAGAGACCCAGTACTTC	CASSPHGTGRQETQYF
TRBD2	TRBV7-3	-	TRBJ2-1	TGTGCCAGCAGCGCGGCCCCACTAGCGGGGGTTATATATGAGCAGTTCTTC	CASSAAPLAGVIYEQFF
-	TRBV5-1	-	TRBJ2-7	TGCGCCAGCAGCACTACCACCGTCTACGAGCAGTACTTC	CASSTTTVYEQYF
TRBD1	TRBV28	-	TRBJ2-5	TGTGCCAGCAGTTGGGACAGGTACCAAGAGACCCAGTACTTC	CASSWDRYQETQYF
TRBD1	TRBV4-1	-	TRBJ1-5	TGCGCCAGCAGCTTCGAACAGGGGGCTGATCAGCCCCAGCATTTT	CASSFEQGADQPQHF
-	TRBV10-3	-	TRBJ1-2	TGTGCCATCAGTGAGTCGCGCTCAATAGAGGGATCCCACTATGGCTACACCTTC	CAISESRSIEGSHYGYTF
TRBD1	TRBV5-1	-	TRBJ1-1	TGCGCCAGCAGCTTGGACACAGGGGAGGTGCAAAAAGCTTTCTTT	CASSLDTGEVQKAFF
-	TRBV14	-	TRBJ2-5	TGTGCCAGCAGCCAACCGTACGAGTTGGAGACCCAGTACTTC	CASSQPYELETQYF
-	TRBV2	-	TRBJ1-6	TGTGCCAGCATCATCGACAGGCTGACCAATTCACCCCTCCACTTT	CASIIDRLTNSPLHF
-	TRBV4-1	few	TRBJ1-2	TGCGCCAGCAGCCCCGGGACAAACTATGGCTACACCTTC	CASSPGTNYGYTF
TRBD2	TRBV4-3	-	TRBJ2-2	TGCGCCAGCAGCCAACCCGGGGGGGCGAACACCGGGGAGCTGTTTTTT	CASSQPGGANTGELFF
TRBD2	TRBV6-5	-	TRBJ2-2	TGTGCCAGCAGTTCCCCCGGGAGGTTGAACACCGGGGAGCTGTTTTTT	CASSSPGRLNTGELFF
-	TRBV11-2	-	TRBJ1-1	TGTGCCAGCAGCTTACAGGCAGGGTTCTTGTTCACTGAAGCTTTCTTT	CASSLQAGFLFTEAFF
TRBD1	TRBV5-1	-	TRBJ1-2	TGCGCCAGCAGCTCGAACCCGCCCGGGACAGGGTCTAACTATGGCTACACCTTC	CASSSNPPGTGSNYGYTF
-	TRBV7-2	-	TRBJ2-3	TGTGCCAGCAGCTTTAGAGATAGCACAGATACGCAGTATTTT	CASSFRDSTDTQYF
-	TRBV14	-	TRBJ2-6	TGTGCCAGCAGCCAAGAGCAGAGGCACTCTGGGGCCAACGTCCTGACTTTC	CASSQEQRHSGANVLTF
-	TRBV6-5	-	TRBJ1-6	TGTGCCAGCAGTTACAGTCAGGGTCAGACACCCCTCCACTTT	CASSYSQGQTPLHF
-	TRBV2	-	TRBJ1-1	TGTGCCAGCAATATGAGAGGGAACACTGAAGCTTTCTTT	CASNMRGNTEAFF